This T cell receptor (beta chain) originates from a study of Ad26.COV2.S vaccination and SARS-CoV-2 variants. In the study overall: By the intramuscular route, Ad26.COV2.S was given once, or twice 56 days apart.

The assay was immunoSEQ multiplex PCR, and TCRdb's table has in-frame clones only and misses some. In the table there are 350,000 to 500,000 clones, about nine tenths of which are singletons. Treatment defined: approximately 18 received Ad26.COV2.S at low or high dose, single or two shots; 5 received placebo; per-sample allocation not given. Sampling happened 63 days after the first vaccine or placebo injection. Wuhan-strain spike was delivered by a replication-incompetent Ad26 vector. This receptor was obtained from a person between 18 and 65 years old who received the Ad26.COV2.S COVID-19 vaccine or a placebo. Sample: peripheral blood, taken in a trial of Ad26.COV2.S vaccine versus placebo.

Written as DNA, the CDR3 is TGTGCCAGCAGCCCGGGGACAGATACGCAGTATTTT. Translating it yields CASSPGTDTQYF. The chain recombines TRBV3-1 (or the pseudogene TRBV3-2) with TRBJ2-3; a possible D gene is TRBD2 (5 bases). Germline V gene lookup returns CDR1 LGHDT and CDR2 YNNKEL (reference sequence). Trimming took 4 bases from V and 3 from J, leaving 5 bases between them. The CDR3 loop spans 12 amino acids.